The 20 T cell receptor beta chains given below trace back to one sample, sequenced in a study of T cells in Graves' hyperthyroidism and ophthalmopathy. Researchers took RNA transcripts and amplified the TCR beta CDR3 regions from them. The HTBI primer set was used in a first-round RT-PCR of the TCR CDR3. TCRdb itself ran the multiplex PCR reads through MiXCR, one entry per CDR3 protein. The profile shows 400,000 to 550,000 distinct CDR3 sequences, around 22% of them singletons. The sequenced sample consisted of blood. The receptors come from a woman aged 25 to 45 with Graves' ophthalmopathy.

The rearrangement links TRBV12-3 or TRBV12-4 to TRBJ2-7, with 8 bases aligning to TRBD2. Trimming at V came to 6 bases and at J to 4 bases, leaving 11 bases not matched to a gene. The CDR3 loop spans 15 amino acids. CDR3: CASSLKEIAGYEQYF. The CDR3 nucleotides read TGTGCCAGCAGCCTGAAGGAAATAGCGGGGTACGAGCAGTACTTC.

Ten or more counts support this clonotype. The J gene is TRBJ1-1, the V gene TRBV29-1; D not certain. The germline V gene encodes CDR1 SQVTM and CDR2 ANQGSEA. V was shortened by 6 bases and J by 6 bases, with 20 bases between the two germline ends. The CDR3 sequence is 14 residues long. The CDR3 loop is CSVVQLASGAEAFF. The DNA of the CDR3 is TGCAGCGTCGTCCAACTGGCCAGCGGCGCTGAAGCTTTCTTT.

This clonotype was seen repeatedly, ten times or more. The chain carries TRBV19 and TRBJ1-5; D is unclear. The V end lost 6 bases, the J end lost 2 bases, and 14 bases lay between the germline ends. This CDR3 region has 15 residues. Germline V gene data show CDR1 as LNHDA and CDR2 as SQIVND (reference sequence). The CDR3 DNA reads as TGTGCCAGTAGCGTTGGGTCATACGGCAATCAGCCCCAGCATTTT. It codes for CASSVGSYGNQPQHF.

This clonotype was counted between two and nine times. V and J are TRBV11-2 and TRBJ2-5, with TRBD2 matching over 7 bases. The CDR3 has 16 amino acids. The trim removed 3 bases at V and 4 bases at J, leaving 11 bases unmatched. Looked up from germline, CDR1 is SGHAT and CDR2 is FQNNGV. In nucleotides, the CDR3 is TGTGCCAGCAGCTTTACTCTTCTCCGGGAGGTAGAGACCCAGTACTTC. It translates to CASSFTLLREVETQYF.

This clonotype was observed at least ten times. The gene calls are TRBV19 and TRBJ2-7, with D unresolved. This CDR3 region has 13 residues. Germline V gene sequence: CDR1 LNHDA, CDR2 SQIVND (reference sequence). V was cut by 1 base and J by 2 bases, with 6 bases left in between. The CDR3 DNA sequence: TGTGCCAGTAGTATAGCTACCGCCTACGAGCAGTACTTC. Protein: CASSIATAYEQYF.

The sample holds many counts of this clonotype. The chain employs TRBV19 and TRBJ2-7; D is perhaps TRBD1 (6 bases). Germline lookup yields CDR1 LNHDA and CDR2 SQIVND (reference sequence). CDR3 length: 16 residues. V lost 9 bases, J lost 2 bases, and 23 bases lay in between. The CDR3: CASNEGDTGTPYEQYF. For the CDR3, the DNA is TGTGCCAGCAATGAGGGGGACACAGGTACCCCCTACGAGCAGTACTTC.

This clonotype was picked up many times. The J gene is TRBJ2-7, the V gene TRBV4-1, with a weak D call TRBD1 (5 bases). Germline CDR1 is MGHRA and CDR2 is YSYEKL. This CDR3 spans 15 amino acids. The V end was cut by 0 bases, the J end by 2 bases, with 11 bases between. The CDR3 loop is CASSQDLTVPYEQYF. The CDR3 DNA reads as TGCGCCAGCAGCCAAGATCTGACAGTCCCCTACGAGCAGTACTTC.

This clonotype was detected many times. The V gene is TRBV10-3, the J gene TRBJ2-7; D call uncertain. The CDR3 has 13 amino acids. V lost 0 bases, J lost 4 bases, and 7 bases lay in between. From germline, CDR1 is ENHRY and CDR2 SYGVKD. The CDR3 DNA is TGTGCCATCAGTGAGTCGAAAGGGTACGAGCAGTACTTC. It is translated as CAISESKGYEQYF.

The J gene is TRBJ1-1, the V gene TRBV19, with TRBD1 matching 10 bases. The CDR3 length is 15 residues. V shed 4 bases, J shed 3 bases, and the junction held 5 bases outside the gene matches. CDR1 and CDR2 (germline): LNHDA, SQIVND (reference sequence). CDR3 DNA sequence: TGTGCCAGTAGTAATTGGACAGGGGGAGACACTGAAGCTTTCTTT. Protein sequence: CASSNWTGGDTEAFF.

The J gene is TRBJ1-1, the V gene TRBV5-1; no clear D. The length of the CDR3 is 13 residues. Germline V gene data show CDR1 as SGHRS and CDR2 as YFSETQ. V was clipped by 5 bases and J by 3 bases, with 11 bases between them. The CDR3 loop is CASRPGLDTEAFF. In DNA, the CDR3 is TGCGCCAGCAGGCCGGGGTTGGACACTGAAGCTTTCTTT.

This clonotype occurred many times. The junction shows a germline mismatch at one end, possibly a read error. The chain carries TRBV11-2 and TRBJ2-7; 11 nucleotides line up with TRBD2. This CDR3 has 17 amino acids. CDR1 and CDR2 (germline): SGHAT, FQNNGV. The DNA of the CDR3 is TGTGCCAGCAGCTTAGATCTAGCGGGGGGCTGGGACTACGGGCAGTACTTC. Its translation: CASSLDLAGGWDYGQYF.

This clonotype was detected many times. The chain joins TRBV15 to TRBJ2-4; D is unresolved. This CDR3 has 14 amino acids. Trimming left V 1 base short and J 5 bases short, with 9 bases between. CDR1 and CDR2 (germline): LNHNV, YYDKDF (reference sequence). The CDR3 loop is CATSRAPVENIQYF. The CDR3 DNA reads as TGTGCCACCAGCAGAGCGCCAGTTGAAAACATTCAGTACTTC.

This clonotype showed up just a few times. This chain joins TRBV20-1 and TRBJ1-2; unclear D gene. From germline, CDR1 is DFQATT and CDR2 SNEGSKA (reference sequence). V lost 1 base to trimming and J lost 1 base, with 7 bases between them. The CDR3 is 13 residues long. The CDR3 sequence is CSARAGYNYGYTF. DNA for the CDR3: TGCAGTGCTAGAGCCGGGTATAACTATGGCTACACCTTC.

In nucleotides, the CDR3 is TGTGCCAGCAGCTTGACAATACAGACCCAGTACTTC. It encodes CASSLTIQTQYF. The chain recombines TRBV7-9 with TRBJ2-5, with no clear D. CDR3 length equals 12 residues. V lost 3 bases, J lost 6 bases, and 8 bases lay in between. The germline CDR1 and CDR2 sequences are SEHNR and FQNEAQ (reference sequence). Full variable domain (outside the CDR3, taken from reference TRBV7-9 and TRBJ2-5): DTGVSQNPRHKITKRGQNVTFRCDPISEHNRLYWYRQTLGQGPEFLTYFQNEAQLEKSRLLSDRFSAERPKGSFSTLEIQRTEQGDSAMYLCASSLTIQTQYFGPGTRLLVL.

Ten or more counts support this clonotype. This sequence joins TRBV2 and TRBJ1-2, with D possibly matching TRBD1 (5 bases). This CDR3 comprises 14 residues. With 6 bases removed from V and 4 bases from J, the gap between germline ends came to 15 bases. Germline V gene lookup returns CDR1 SNHLY and CDR2 FYNNEI. As DNA, the CDR3 is TGTGCCAGCAGCCGGACACCACTGAGCTATGGCTACACCTTC. As protein: CASSRTPLSYGYTF.

This clonotype was observed many times. The J gene is TRBJ2-5, the V gene TRBV7-3; D possibly matches TRBD1 or TRBD2 (7 bases each). Germline V gene sequence: CDR1 SGHTA, CDR2 FQGTGA. The CDR3 is made up of 14 amino acids. Trimming left V 6 bases short and J 5 bases short, with 16 bases between. The CDR3 reads CASSPQGGAETQYF. DNA of the CDR3: TGTGCCAGCAGTCCCCAGGGGGGGGCGGAGACCCAGTACTTC.

The chain combines TRBV10-2 with TRBJ2-7; no clear D gene. The CDR3 consists of 13 residues. Between the trimmed V and J ends, which lost 3 bases and 6 bases, there was a span of 12 bases. The germline V gene has CDR1 WSHSY and CDR2 SAAADI. Here the CDR3 reads CASSDPIIGEQYF. The CDR3, as DNA: TGCGCCAGCAGTGATCCTATAATTGGCGAGCAGTACTTC.

This clonotype was counted at least ten times. This chain connects TRBV11-2 to TRBJ2-6, with D hard to call. The CDR3 extends over 18 amino acids. Between the trimmed V and J ends, which lost 7 bases and 0 bases, there was a span of 19 bases. Germline lookup yields CDR1 SGHAT and CDR2 FQNNGV. CDR3 sequence (DNA): TGTGCCAGCACCTCTTTCCCAGACGGAAGCTCTGGGGCCAACGTCCTGACTTTC. Amino acid sequence: CASTSFPDGSSGANVLTF.

V and J are TRBV6-5 and TRBJ2-7; 7 bases are a match to TRBD1. CDR3 length equals 15 residues. Germline V gene data show CDR1 as MNHEY and CDR2 as SVGAGI. V was pared by 0 bases and J by 2 bases, with 4 bases of the junction left unmatched. The CDR3 DNA is TGTGCCAGCAGTTACTCACAGGGGAAGACCTACGAGCAGTACTTC. Encoded protein: CASSYSQGKTYEQYF.

Many counts were recorded for this clonotype. The rearrangement joins TRBV7-9 to TRBJ1-1, with D possibly being TRBD1 (6 bases). The germline V and J ends were trimmed by 3 bases and 10 bases, with 12 bases remaining between them. Germline values: CDR1 SEHNR, CDR2 FQNEAQ (reference sequence). There are 12 residues in the CDR3. CDR3 nucleotide sequence: TGTGCCAGCAGCTTCCAAGGGGGTCTAGCTTTCTTT. Translating it yields CASSFQGGLAFF.